This T cell receptor (beta chain) was obtained from a study of circulating and synovial CD4+ cells in juvenile arthritis. To note about this clone: Its cognate antigen is unknown.

Germline V gene data show CDR1 as LGHNA and CDR2 as YSLEER. The CDR3 extends over 15 amino acids. V was shortened by 4 bases and J by 2 bases, with 12 bases between the two germline ends. General study points: The pathogenic-like versus bulk T cell difference escaped Vbeta family analysis. Bulk blood CD4 repertoires were more diverse than these. CPL and bulk CD4 samples differed at least tenfold in T cell genomes. Overlap with synovium rose as more T cells were sequenced.

The assay was immunoSEQ multiplex PCR, and TCRdb's table has in-frame clones only and misses some. The sample carries some 33,000 clones, around 96% recorded once. Sequencing was carried out using CD4+ T cells from blood. The clonotype originates from a human donor with juvenile idiopathic arthritis. The chain links TRBV4-3 to TRBJ1-5, with no clear D. Written as DNA, the CDR3 is TGCGCCAGCAGCCGTACGGGGAATGGCAATCAGCCCCAGCATTTT. Translating gives CASSRTGNGNQPQHF.